Given below is one T cell receptor (beta chain) in context. The antigen remains unidentified. A read error may produce the germline difference seen at one junction end. Libraries were prepared by immunoSEQ multiplex PCR; TCRdb keeps only in-frame clonotypes and omits some of them. The data contain about 180,000 clones, 80% to 90% of them seen just once; the ten biggest clones take up roughly 11%. Doses given second, at about 4 or about 12 weeks, were pooled. The data are from a study of T cell responses to AZD1222 COVID-19 vaccine. Regarding the study as a whole: Donors were largely white British and mainly female; clonal diversity was possibly underestimated. Spike-specific TCR depth and breadth grew after two AZD1222 doses. Only six AZD1222 recipients tested seropositive at baseline.

Germline assignment: CDR1 MDHEN and CDR2 SYDVKM. The length of the CDR3 is 10 residues. The source was peripheral blood, collected 28 days after the second AZD1222 dose. The TCR was taken from an adult who received the AZD1222 COVID-19 vaccine. The chain carries TRBV28 and TRBJ1-4, with D tentatively TRBD1 (6 bases). The CDR3 DNA is TGTGCCAGCAAGAGGGGGGCGATCCATTTT. Amino acid sequence: CASKRGAIHF.